The entry below describes one T cell receptor (beta chain). Its antigen is not identified. The CDR3 end falls 3 residues outside the read, so it is completed with the germline J gene. Generated by immunoSEQ multiplex PCR, the TCRdb table keeps only in-frame clones and is missing some. The table for this sample gives 15,000 to 20,000 clones. Looked up from germline, CDR1 is SGHDN and CDR2 is FVKESK. This CDR3 has 16 residues. Trimming shortened V by 4 bases and J by 5 bases, and 18 bases separated the two germline ends. These data belong to a study of T cells in women clearing cervical HPV infection. Study as a whole: Case blood was drawn a median roughly 160 days after lesion detection. Study-wide results and limits: Cases carried less TRBV6-7 than controls: about 0.1% versus 0.15%.

Each participant carried one incident cervical HPV16 infection only. This chain uses TRBV14 with TRBJ2-1, with D possibly being TRBD2 (7 bases). The sequence was collected from a woman aged 18 to 75 with a cervical HPV16 infection that either progressed to CIN3+ or cleared (not recorded which). The specimen sequenced was blood buffy coat. This CDR3 reads CASSRFRGGTNNEQFF. The DNA read from the CDR3 is TGTGCCAGCAGCCGGTTTAGGGGGGGCACTAACAATGAG.